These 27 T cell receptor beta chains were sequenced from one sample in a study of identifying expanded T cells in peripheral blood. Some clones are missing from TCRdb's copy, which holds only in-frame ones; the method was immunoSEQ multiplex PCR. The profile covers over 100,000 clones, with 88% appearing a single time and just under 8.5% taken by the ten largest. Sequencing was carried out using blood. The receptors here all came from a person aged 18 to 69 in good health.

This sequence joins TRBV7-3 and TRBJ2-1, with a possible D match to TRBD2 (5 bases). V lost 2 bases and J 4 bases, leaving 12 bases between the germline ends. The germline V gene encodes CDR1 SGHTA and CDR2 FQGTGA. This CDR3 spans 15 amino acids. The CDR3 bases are TGTGCCAGCAGCTTAGTATTTAGCGTTTACAATGAGCAGTTCTTC. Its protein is CASSLVFSVYNEQFF.

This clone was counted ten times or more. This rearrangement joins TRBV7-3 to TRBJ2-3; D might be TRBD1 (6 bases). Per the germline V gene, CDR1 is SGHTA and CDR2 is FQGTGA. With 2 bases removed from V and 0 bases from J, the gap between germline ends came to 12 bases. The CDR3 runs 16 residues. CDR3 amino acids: CASSLGGIGSTDTQYF. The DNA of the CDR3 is TGTGCCAGCAGCTTAGGGGGCATAGGTAGCACAGATACGCAGTATTTT. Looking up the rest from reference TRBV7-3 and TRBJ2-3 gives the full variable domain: GAGVSQTPSNKVTEKGKYVELRCDPISGHTALYWYRQSLGQGPEFLIYFQGTGAADDSGLPNDRFFAVRPEGSVSTLKIQRTERGDSAVYLCASSLGGIGSTDTQYFGPGTRLTVL.

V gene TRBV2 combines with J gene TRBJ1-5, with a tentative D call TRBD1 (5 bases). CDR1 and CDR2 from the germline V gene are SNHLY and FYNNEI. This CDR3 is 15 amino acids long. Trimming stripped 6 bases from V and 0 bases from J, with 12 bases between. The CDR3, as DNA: TGTGCCAGCAGCTTCACAGGTGATAGCAATCAGCCCCAGCATTTT. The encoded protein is CASSFTGDSNQPQHF.

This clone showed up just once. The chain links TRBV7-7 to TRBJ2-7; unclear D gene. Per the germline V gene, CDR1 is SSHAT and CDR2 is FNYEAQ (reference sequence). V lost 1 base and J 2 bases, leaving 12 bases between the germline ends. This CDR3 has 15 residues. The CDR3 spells CASSLVPGEAYEQYF. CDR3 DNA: TGTGCCAGCAGCTTAGTTCCGGGCGAGGCCTACGAGCAGTACTTC.

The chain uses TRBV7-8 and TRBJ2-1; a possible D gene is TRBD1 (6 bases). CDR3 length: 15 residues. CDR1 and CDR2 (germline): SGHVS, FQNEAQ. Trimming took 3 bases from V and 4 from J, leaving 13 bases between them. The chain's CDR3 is CASSFRRDRYNEQFF. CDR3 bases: TGTGCCAGCAGCTTCCGCCGAGACAGGTACAATGAGCAGTTCTTC. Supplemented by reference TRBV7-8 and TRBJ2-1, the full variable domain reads GAGVSQSPRYKVAKRGQDVALRCDPISGHVSLFWYQQALGQGPEFLTYFQNEAQLDKSGLPSDRFFAERPEGSVSTLKIQRTQQEDSAVYLCASSFRRDRYNEQFFGPGTRLTVL.

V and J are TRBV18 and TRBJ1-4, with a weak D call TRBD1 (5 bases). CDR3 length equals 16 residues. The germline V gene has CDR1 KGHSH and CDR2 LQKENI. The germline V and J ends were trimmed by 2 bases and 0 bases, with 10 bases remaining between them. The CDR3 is CASSPSGGATNEKLFF. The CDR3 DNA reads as TGTGCCAGCTCACCATCGGGGGGGGCAACTAATGAAAAACTGTTTTTT.

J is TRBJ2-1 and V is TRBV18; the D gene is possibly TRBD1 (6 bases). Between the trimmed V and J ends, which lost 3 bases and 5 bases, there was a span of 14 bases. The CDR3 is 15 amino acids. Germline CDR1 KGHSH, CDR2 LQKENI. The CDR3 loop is CASSPMQGRNNEQFF. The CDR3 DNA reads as TGTGCCAGCTCACCTATGCAGGGGAGAAACAATGAGCAGTTCTTC.

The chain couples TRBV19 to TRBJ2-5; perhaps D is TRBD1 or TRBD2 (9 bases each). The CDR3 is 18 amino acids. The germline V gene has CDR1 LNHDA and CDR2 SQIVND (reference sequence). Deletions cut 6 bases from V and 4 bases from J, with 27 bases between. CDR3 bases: TGTGCCAGTAGCGGTGGGACAGGGTCATCACTAGCGGGAGAGACCCAGTACTTC. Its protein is CASSGGTGSSLAGETQYF.

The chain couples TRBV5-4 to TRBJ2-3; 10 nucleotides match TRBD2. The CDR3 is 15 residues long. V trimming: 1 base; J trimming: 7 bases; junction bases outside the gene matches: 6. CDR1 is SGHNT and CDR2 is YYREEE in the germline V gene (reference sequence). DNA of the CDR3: TGTGCCAGCAGCTTGAAACTAGCGGGGTTGAATACGCAGTATTTT. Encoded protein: CASSLKLAGLNTQYF. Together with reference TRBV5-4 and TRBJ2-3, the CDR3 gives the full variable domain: ETGVTQSPTHLIKTRGQQVTLRCSSQSGHNTVSWYQQALGQGPQFIFQYYREEENGRGNFPPRFSGLQFPNYSSELNVNALELDDSALYLCASSLKLAGLNTQYFGPGTRLTVL.

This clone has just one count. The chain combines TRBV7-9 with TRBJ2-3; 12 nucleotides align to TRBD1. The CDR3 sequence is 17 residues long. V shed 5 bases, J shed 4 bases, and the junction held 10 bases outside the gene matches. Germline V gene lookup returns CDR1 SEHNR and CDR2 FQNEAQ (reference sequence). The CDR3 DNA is TGTGCCAGCAGCGTCCCTCCGGGACAGGGGGCCGCAGATACGCAGTATTTT. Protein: CASSVPPGQGAADTQYF.

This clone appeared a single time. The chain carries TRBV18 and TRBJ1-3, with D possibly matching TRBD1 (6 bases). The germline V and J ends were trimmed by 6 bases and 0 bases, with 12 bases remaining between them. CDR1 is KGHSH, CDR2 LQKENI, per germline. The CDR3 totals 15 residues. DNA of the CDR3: TGTGCCAGCTCCCTTGGACAGCTCTCTGGAAACACCATATATTTT. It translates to CASSLGQLSGNTIYF.

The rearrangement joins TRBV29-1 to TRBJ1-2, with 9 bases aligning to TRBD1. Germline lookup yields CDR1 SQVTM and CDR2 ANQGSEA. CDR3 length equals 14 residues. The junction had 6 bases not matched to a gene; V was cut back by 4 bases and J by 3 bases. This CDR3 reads CSVARDRAHYGYTF. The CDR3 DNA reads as TGCAGCGTTGCCCGGGACAGGGCCCACTATGGCTACACCTTC.

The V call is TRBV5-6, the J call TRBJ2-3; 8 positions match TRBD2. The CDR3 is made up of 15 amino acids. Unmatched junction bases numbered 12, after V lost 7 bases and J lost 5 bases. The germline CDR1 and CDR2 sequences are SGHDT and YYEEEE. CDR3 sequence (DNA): TGTGCCAGCTCCCCGGGACTAGTCGCGGGAGATACGCAGTATTTT. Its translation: CASSPGLVAGDTQYF.

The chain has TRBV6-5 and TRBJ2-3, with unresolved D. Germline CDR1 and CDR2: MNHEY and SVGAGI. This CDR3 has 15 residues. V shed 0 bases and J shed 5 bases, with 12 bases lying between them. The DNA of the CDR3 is TGTGCCAGCAGTTACTCGAAAGTAAAGGGAGATACGCAGTATTTT. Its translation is CASSYSKVKGDTQYF.

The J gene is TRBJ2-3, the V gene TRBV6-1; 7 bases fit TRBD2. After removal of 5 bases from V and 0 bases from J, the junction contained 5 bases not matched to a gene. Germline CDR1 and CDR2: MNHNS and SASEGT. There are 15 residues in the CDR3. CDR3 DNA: TGTGCCAGCAGTCCCCTCGGGAGGAGCACAGATACGCAGTATTTT. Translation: CASSPLGRSTDTQYF.

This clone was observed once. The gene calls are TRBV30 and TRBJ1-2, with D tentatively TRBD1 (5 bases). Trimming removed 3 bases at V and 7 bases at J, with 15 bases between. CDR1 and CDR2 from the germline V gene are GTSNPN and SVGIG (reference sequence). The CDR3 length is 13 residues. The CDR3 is CAWRTRQHLGYTF. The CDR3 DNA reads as TGTGCCTGGAGGACAAGACAGCATCTTGGCTACACCTTC.

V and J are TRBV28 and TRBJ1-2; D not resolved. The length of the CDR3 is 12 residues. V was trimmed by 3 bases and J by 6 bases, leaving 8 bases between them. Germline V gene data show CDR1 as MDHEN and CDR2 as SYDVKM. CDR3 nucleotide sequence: TGTGCCAGCAGTTTCCCCGGGAATGGCTACACCTTC. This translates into CASSFPGNGYTF.

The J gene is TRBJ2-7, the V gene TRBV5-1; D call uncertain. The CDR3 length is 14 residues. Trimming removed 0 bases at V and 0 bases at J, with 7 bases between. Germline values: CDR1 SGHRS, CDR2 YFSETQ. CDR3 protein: CASSLEAPSYEQYF. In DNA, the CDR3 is TGCGCCAGCAGCTTGGAAGCTCCCTCCTACGAGCAGTACTTC.

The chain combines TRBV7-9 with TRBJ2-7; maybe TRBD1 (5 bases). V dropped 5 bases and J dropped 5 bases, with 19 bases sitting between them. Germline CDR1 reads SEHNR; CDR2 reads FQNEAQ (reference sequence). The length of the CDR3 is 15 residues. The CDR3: CASSPRAGLLHEQYF. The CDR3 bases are TGTGCCAGCAGCCCAAGGGCAGGGCTTCTACACGAGCAGTACTTC.

This CDR3 reads CASLPQESNQPQHF. CDR3 DNA sequence: TGTGCCAGCTTACCCCAGGAAAGCAATCAGCCCCAGCATTTT. The chain carries TRBV2 and TRBJ1-5; the D is unclear. V lost 8 bases, J lost 1 base, and 12 bases lay in between. The CDR3 is made up of 14 amino acids. Germline V gene lookup returns CDR1 SNHLY and CDR2 FYNNEI.

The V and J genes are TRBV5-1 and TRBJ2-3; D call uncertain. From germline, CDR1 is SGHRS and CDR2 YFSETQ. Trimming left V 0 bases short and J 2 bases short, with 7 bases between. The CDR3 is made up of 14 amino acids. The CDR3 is CASSLGDNTDTQYF. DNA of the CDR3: TGCGCCAGCAGCTTGGGGGATAACACAGATACGCAGTATTTT.

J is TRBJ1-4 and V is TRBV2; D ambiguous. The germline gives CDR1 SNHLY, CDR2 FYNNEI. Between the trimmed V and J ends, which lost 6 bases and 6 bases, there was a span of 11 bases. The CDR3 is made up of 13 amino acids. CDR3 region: CASRDGPYEKLFF. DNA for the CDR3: TGTGCCAGCAGGGACGGGCCTTATGAAAAACTGTTTTTT.

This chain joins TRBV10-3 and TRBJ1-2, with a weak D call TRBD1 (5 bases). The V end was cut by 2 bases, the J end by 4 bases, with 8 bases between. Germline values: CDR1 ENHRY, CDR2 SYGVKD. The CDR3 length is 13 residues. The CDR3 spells CAISEGTAYGYTF. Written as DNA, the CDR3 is TGTGCCATCAGTGAGGGGACGGCCTATGGCTACACCTTC.

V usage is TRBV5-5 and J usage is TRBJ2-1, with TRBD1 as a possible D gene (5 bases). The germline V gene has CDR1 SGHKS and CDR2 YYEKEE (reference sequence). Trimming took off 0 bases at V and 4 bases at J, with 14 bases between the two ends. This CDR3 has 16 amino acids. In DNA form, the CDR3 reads TGTGCCAGCAGCTTGGAGGGCAGGGCGTGGTACAATGAGCAGTTCTTC. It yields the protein CASSLEGRAWYNEQFF. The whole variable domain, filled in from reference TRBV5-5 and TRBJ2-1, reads DAGVTQSPTHLIKTRGQQVTLRCSPISGHKSVSWYQQVLGQGPQFIFQYYEKEERGRGNFPDRFSARQFPNYSSELNVNALLLGDSALYLCASSLEGRAWYNEQFFGPGTRLTVL.

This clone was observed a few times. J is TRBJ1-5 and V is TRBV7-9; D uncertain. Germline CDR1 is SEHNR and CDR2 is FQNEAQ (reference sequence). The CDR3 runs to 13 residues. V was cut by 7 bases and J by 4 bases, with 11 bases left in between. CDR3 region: CASTTVGNQPQHF. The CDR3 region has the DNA TGTGCCAGCACCACGGTAGGGAATCAGCCCCAGCATTTT. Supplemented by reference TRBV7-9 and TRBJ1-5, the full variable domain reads DTGVSQNPRHKITKRGQNVTFRCDPISEHNRLYWYRQTLGQGPEFLTYFQNEAQLEKSRLLSDRFSAERPKGSFSTLEIQRTEQGDSAMYLCASTTVGNQPQHFGDGTRLSIL.

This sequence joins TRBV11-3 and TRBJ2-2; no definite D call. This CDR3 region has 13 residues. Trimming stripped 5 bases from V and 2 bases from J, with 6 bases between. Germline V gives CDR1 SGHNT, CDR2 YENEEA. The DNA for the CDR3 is TGTGCCAGCAGCCGAGGTAACACCGGGGAGCTGTTTTTT. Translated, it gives CASSRGNTGELFF. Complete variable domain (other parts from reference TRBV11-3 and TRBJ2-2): EAGVVQSPRYKIIEKKQPVAFWCNPISGHNTLYWYLQNLGQGPELLIRYENEEAVDDSQLPKDRFSAERLKGVDSTLKIQPAELGDSAVYLCASSRGNTGELFFGEGSRLTVL.

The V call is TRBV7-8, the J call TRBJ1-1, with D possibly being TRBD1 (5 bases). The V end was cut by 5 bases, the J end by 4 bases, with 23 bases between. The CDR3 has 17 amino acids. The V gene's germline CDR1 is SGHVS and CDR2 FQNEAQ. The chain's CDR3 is CASSAALGQAPGTEAFF. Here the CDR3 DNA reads TGTGCCAGCAGCGCAGCGCTGGGGCAGGCCCCGGGCACTGAAGCTTTCTTT.